This TCR beta chain came from a study of shared clonotypes between healthy human individuals. Assay execution took place at the deep level. The data were produced by immunoSEQ multiplex PCR, yet TCRdb's version contains in-frame clones alone and is incomplete. Of over a million clones in the sample, 98% are singletons; the top ten hold approximately 0.45%. V lost 6 bases and J 6 bases, leaving 15 bases between the germline ends. Germline-derived CDR1 and CDR2 are SGHAT and FQNNGV. This CDR3 has 13 residues. V usage is TRBV11-2 and J usage is TRBJ2-7; D might be TRBD1 or TRBD2, each matching 6 bases. This receptor was obtained from a man aged 30-40 years in good health. Input material: naive CD4+ T cells sorted from blood. Subset defined: CD45RA+ positively selected. CDR3 sequence reads: CASRGLNRVEQYF. The CDR3 nucleotides are TGTGCCAGCAGGGGACTGAACAGGGTCGAGCAGTACTTC.